The source of this TCR beta chain is a study of human T cells and chemical hapten exposure. Noted time point: healthy volunteer bleed at 2 weeks. The starting material, unfractionated whole blood, was used for total RNA extraction. This clonotype was seen a few times. The CDR3 covers 14 residues. The V gene's germline CDR1 is ENHRY and CDR2 SYGVKD. V lost 4 bases and J 0 bases, leaving 9 bases between the germline ends. TCRdb re-called the RACE reads with MiXCR, one entry per CDR3 protein. Among around 31,000 distinct CDR3 sequences listed, 6.5% to 9% were seen once. The TCR was taken from a human donor in good health. Some clones in this sample may be carry-over from other donors' samples. The sample was whole blood. The rearrangement joins TRBV10-3 to TRBJ1-1, with D tentatively TRBD1 (6 bases). CDR3 protein: CAISADRMNTEAFF. In nucleotides, the CDR3 is TGTGCCATCAGTGCTGACAGGATGAACACTGAAGCTTTCTTT.